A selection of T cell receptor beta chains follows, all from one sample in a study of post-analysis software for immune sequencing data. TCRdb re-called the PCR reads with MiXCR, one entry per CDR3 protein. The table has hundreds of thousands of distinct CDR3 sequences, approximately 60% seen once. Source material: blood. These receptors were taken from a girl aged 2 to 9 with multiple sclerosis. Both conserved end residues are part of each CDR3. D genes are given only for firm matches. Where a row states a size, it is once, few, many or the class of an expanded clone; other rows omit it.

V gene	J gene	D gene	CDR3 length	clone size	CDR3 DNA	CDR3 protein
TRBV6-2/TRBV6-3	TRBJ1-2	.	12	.	TGTGCCAGCAGGGACACCCGCTATGGCTACACCTTC	CASRDTRYGYTF
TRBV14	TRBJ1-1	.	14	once	TGTGCCAGCAGCCAAGAATCTCGAGGGGCGAGTCCTTTCTTT	CASSQESRGASPFF
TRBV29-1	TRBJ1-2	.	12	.	TGCAGCGTACTCAGATTAAACTATGGCTACACCTTC	CSVLRLNYGYTF
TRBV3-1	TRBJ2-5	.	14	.	TGTGCCAGCAGCCAAGTTAACTATTGGGAGACCCAGTACTTC	CASSQVNYWETQYF
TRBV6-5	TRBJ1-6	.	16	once	TGTGCCAGCAGTTACTCGAAGCGGTTACGGAATTCACCCCTCCACTTT	CASSYSKRLRNSPLHF
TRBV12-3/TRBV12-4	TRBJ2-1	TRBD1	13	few	TGTGCCACCACGAGACAGGGGTATTATGAGCAGTTCTTC	CATTRQGYYEQFF
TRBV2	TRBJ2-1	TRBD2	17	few	TGTGCCAGCAGTGAGGAAATAGCGGGAGGGGGTGTCAATGAGCAGTTCTTC	CASSEEIAGGGVNEQFF
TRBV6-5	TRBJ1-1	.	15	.	TGTGCCAGCAGTTACGCGGAACAGGCAAACACTGAAGCTTTCTTT	CASSYAEQANTEAFF
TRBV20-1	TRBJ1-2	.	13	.	TGCAGTGCTAGAGATTCACAGGGTGGCGGCTACACCTTC	CSARDSQGGGYTF
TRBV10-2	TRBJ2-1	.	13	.	TGCGCCAGCAGGCTAGCTGACTACAATGAGCAGTTCTTC	CASRLADYNEQFF
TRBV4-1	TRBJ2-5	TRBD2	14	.	TGCGCCAGCAGCCAAGCCGGGGGGTTGGAGACCCAGTACTTC	CASSQAGGLETQYF
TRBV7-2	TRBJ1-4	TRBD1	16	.	TGTGCCAGCAGCTTCGAAGTTGCAGGGGGCAGTGAAAAACTGTTTTTT	CASSFEVAGGSEKLFF
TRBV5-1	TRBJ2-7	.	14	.	TGCGCCAGCAGCTCAGCGGGTATGGAATACGAGCAGTACTTC	CASSSAGMEYEQYF
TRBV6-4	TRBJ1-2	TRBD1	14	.	TGTGCCAGCAGTGACGGGACAGGGCTCCGTGGCTACACCTTC	CASSDGTGLRGYTF
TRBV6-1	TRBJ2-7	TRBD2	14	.	TGTGCCAGCAGGAGCGGGGGCAGCTCCTACGAGCAGTACTTC	CASRSGGSSYEQYF
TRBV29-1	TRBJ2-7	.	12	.	TGCAGCGTTGAAATACTAGCTGACGAGCAGTACTTC	CSVEILADEQYF
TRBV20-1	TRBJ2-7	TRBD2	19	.	TGCAGTGCTAGCGGGGGGGACACCCCCATTTCATCTCTTTTCTACGAGCAGTACTTC	CSASGGDTPISSLFYEQYF
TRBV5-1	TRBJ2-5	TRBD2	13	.	TGCGCCAGCAGGTACGGGAGGAAGGAGACCCAGTACTTC	CASRYGRKETQYF
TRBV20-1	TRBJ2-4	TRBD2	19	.	TGCAGTGCTAGATCCCCTAGGTTAGCGGGGGGCCTAGCCAAAAACATTCAGTACTTC	CSARSPRLAGGLAKNIQYF
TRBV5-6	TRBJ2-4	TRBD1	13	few	TGTGCCAGCAGCTTCACAGGGGACAACATTCAGTACTTC	CASSFTGDNIQYF
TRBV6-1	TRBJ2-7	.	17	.	TGTGCCAGCAGAACCCTCGGTTCAGCGGAAGACCTTTACGAGCAGTACTTC	CASRTLGSAEDLYEQYF